This T cell receptor (beta chain) comes out of a study of blood T cell repertoires in COVID-19. For the study at large: COVID-19 samples, acute and convalescent, were from the United States, Italy and Spain. Sample material is recorded as cDNA or gDNA derived from T cells, B-cell-depleted T cells, or PBMCs.

The germline V gene encodes CDR1 SGHTS and CDR2 YDEGEE. The CDR3 sequence is 15 residues long. V was pared by 0 bases and J by 6 bases, with 12 bases between. Original handling: Estimated nucleated cell counts came from reference gene primer amplification. The data were produced by immunoSEQ multiplex PCR, yet TCRdb's version contains in-frame clones alone and is incomplete. That table furnishes V, J and clone size, whereas the DNA furnished D and trimming. The sample lists about 26,000 clones; approximately 77% were seen once. The source material was peripheral blood. This clonotype was obtained from a man aged 80 or over with active or convalescent COVID-19. The rearrangement joins TRBV5-8 to TRBJ2-2, with unresolved D. The CDR3 is CASSLGRVWAGELFF. DNA for the CDR3: TGTGCCAGCAGCTTGGGCCGGGTATGGGCCGGGGAGCTGTTTTTT.